Below, 26 T cell receptor beta chains from the same sample are listed, as sequenced in a study of blood T cell repertoires in COVID-19. Data came from immunoSEQ multiplex PCR; TCRdb stores just in-frame clones and leaves some out. The data show more than 80,000 clones, with around 86% seen just once and approximately 2% held by the top ten. The sequenced sample was peripheral blood. The receptors shown here come from a woman in her 70s with acute or convalescent COVID-19.

This clone was observed a single time. The genes are TRBV4-2 and TRBJ1-6; TRBD1 agrees at 7 bases. The V and J ends lost 3 bases and 10 bases, in that order; junction bases with no gene match: 9. CDR3 length equals 15 residues. The V gene's germline CDR1 is LGHNA and CDR2 YNFKEQ. CDR3 DNA: TGTGCCAGCAGCCAGAGACAGGGCGAGAACTCACCCCTCCACTTT. Translation: CASSQRQGENSPLHF.

The gene calls are TRBV5-4 and TRBJ2-3, with D possibly matching TRBD1 (7 bases). Germline-derived CDR1 and CDR2 are SGHNT and YYREEE (reference sequence). Trimming pared 1 base from V and 1 base from J, leaving 16 bases between. The CDR3 consists of 17 residues. The CDR3 DNA follows: TGTGCCAGCAGCTTGTTCCTTCAGGGGGGAGGCACAGATACGCAGTATTTT. Protein sequence: CASSLFLQGGGTDTQYF.

For the CDR3, the DNA is TGTGCCAGCAGTGAGGACATCCCGAGCTCCTACGAGCAGTACTTC. It codes for CASSEDIPSSYEQYF. The chain joins TRBV2 to TRBJ2-7, with D maybe TRBD1 (5 bases). The CDR3 loop spans 15 amino acids. The germline V gene has CDR1 SNHLY and CDR2 FYNNEI. Trimming pared 3 bases from V and 0 bases from J, leaving 12 bases between.

This clone has more than one count but fewer than ten. This chain joins TRBV12-5 and TRBJ2-5; D is undetermined. Germline values: CDR1 LGHNT, CDR2 FRNRAP. This CDR3 is built from 16 residues. V gave up 0 bases and J gave up 0 bases, with 11 bases separating them. CDR3 nucleotides: TGTGCTAGTGGTTTGGTACGTCGGAGCAACCAAGAGACCCAGTACTTC. This translates into CASGLVRRSNQETQYF.

The chain recombines TRBV6-2 or TRBV6-3 with TRBJ2-6; D ambiguous. V was pared by 2 bases and J by 0 bases, with 8 bases between. Germline CDR1 reads MNHEY; CDR2 reads SVGEGT. The CDR3 is made up of 16 amino acids. CDR3 nucleotides: TGTGCCAGCAGTTACCTGTACAACTCTGGGGCCAACGTCCTGACTTTC. Amino acids: CASSYLYNSGANVLTF.

The rearrangement joins TRBV5-5 to TRBJ1-2, with D unresolved. V lost 5 bases and J lost 0, with 8 bases in between. This CDR3 region has 13 residues. Germline V gene lookup returns CDR1 SGHKS and CDR2 YYEKEE (reference sequence). For the CDR3, the DNA is TGTGCCAGCAGTCCCCGTTCTAACTATGGCTACACCTTC. Residues: CASSPRSNYGYTF.

The chain uses TRBV6-1 and TRBJ2-1; no reliable D call. Per the germline V gene, CDR1 is MNHNS and CDR2 is SASEGT. The V end was cut by 3 bases, the J end by 6 bases, with 12 bases between. This CDR3 is 14 amino acids long. In DNA form, the CDR3 reads TGTGCCAGCAGTGACGGCCAACCGGGCAATGAGCAGTTCTTC. It translates to CASSDGQPGNEQFF.

The gene calls are TRBV6-5 and TRBJ1-1; 8 bases match TRBD1. The V and J ends lost 6 bases and 1 base, in that order; junction bases with no gene match: 4. The CDR3 is 14 amino acids. The germline CDR1 and CDR2 sequences are MNHEY and SVGAGI. Here the CDR3 DNA reads TGTGCCAGCAGCTCTGGACAGGGGAACACTGAAGCTTTCTTT. It codes for CASSSGQGNTEAFF.

The V gene is TRBV24-1, the J gene TRBJ2-1; TRBD1 is a possible D gene (6 bases). The CDR3 totals 13 residues. The germline gives CDR1 KGHDR, CDR2 SFDVKD. With 1 base removed from V and 7 bases from J, the gap between germline ends came to 7 bases. Written as DNA, the CDR3 is TGTGCCACCAGTGATTTTCAGGGGAATGAGCAGTTCTTC. Translation: CATSDFQGNEQFF.

The rearrangement uses TRBV2 and TRBJ2-3; 8 bases map to TRBD2. Germline loops: CDR1 SNHLY, CDR2 FYNNEI. After removal of 7 bases from V and 1 base from J, the junction contained 4 bases not matched to a gene. This CDR3 has 14 residues. The CDR3 bases are TGTGCCAGCAAGGATAGCGGGGGCACAGATACGCAGTATTTT. It is translated as CASKDSGGTDTQYF.

This clone was observed a handful of times. This chain connects TRBV7-3 to TRBJ2-1; D might be TRBD1 (6 bases). Germline V CDR1 and CDR2: SGHTA, FQGTGA. V was cut by 5 bases and J by 9 bases, with 14 bases left in between. CDR3 length equals 13 residues. CDR3 in amino acids: CASSTNREGEQFF. For the CDR3, the DNA is TGTGCCAGCAGCACAAACAGGGAAGGTGAGCAGTTCTTC.

This clone was detected a few times. The chain couples TRBV6-5 to TRBJ1-3; unclear D gene. Trimming shortened V by 6 bases and J by 5 bases, and 8 bases separated the two germline ends. This CDR3 comprises 12 residues. The germline gives CDR1 MNHEY, CDR2 SVGAGI. The CDR3 is CASRDLRNTIYF. The CDR3 nucleotides read TGTGCCAGCAGGGACTTGAGAAACACCATATATTTT.

The rearrangement uses TRBV5-6 and TRBJ1-2; no clear D gene. The V end lost 0 bases, the J end lost 5 bases, and 5 bases lay between the germline ends. Per the germline V gene, CDR1 is SGHDT and CDR2 is YYEEEE. The CDR3 length is 12 residues. The CDR3 loop is CASSLEEYGYTF. Written as DNA, the CDR3 is TGTGCCAGCAGCTTGGAAGAGTATGGCTACACCTTC.

This chain links TRBV9 with TRBJ1-3, with 7 bases aligning to TRBD1. Losses at the gene ends were 4 bases for V and 0 bases for J; bases not matched to a gene: 7. This CDR3 is built from 16 residues. In germline, CDR1 is SGDLS, CDR2 YYNGEE. The CDR3 DNA follows: TGTGCCAGCAGCCGCGGACAGGACCGCTCTGGAAACACCATATATTTT. This codes for CASSRGQDRSGNTIYF.

The genes are TRBV6-6 and TRBJ2-1; D gene unclear. CDR3 length: 13 amino acids. Germline V gene data show CDR1 as MNHNY and CDR2 as SVGAGI (reference sequence). Trimming cost V 5 bases and J 5 bases, with 10 bases left between them. CDR3 sequence: CASSNLGDNEQFF. The CDR3 nucleotides are TGTGCCAGCAGTAACCTTGGAGACAATGAGCAGTTCTTC.

V and J are TRBV3-1 (or the pseudogene TRBV3-2) and TRBJ1-1; D unresolved. The germline V gene encodes CDR1 LGHDT and CDR2 YNNKEL (reference sequence). V lost 1 base to trimming and J lost 0 bases, with 6 bases between them. The CDR3 runs to 14 residues. CDR3 loop: CASSQGAMNTEAFF. Written as DNA, the CDR3 is TGTGCCAGCAGCCAAGGGGCCATGAACACTGAAGCTTTCTTT.

The chain recombines TRBV5-8 with TRBJ1-5; 7 bases line up with TRBD1. In germline, CDR1 is SGHTS, CDR2 YDEGEE. The CDR3 spans 15 residues. V trimming: 5 bases; J trimming: 3 bases; junction bases outside the gene matches: 8. The CDR3 coding sequence is TGTGCCAGCAGACTTGGGACAGTCCTCAATCAGCCCCAGCATTTT. As protein: CASRLGTVLNQPQHF.

This chain uses TRBV6-5 with TRBJ1-2; D might be TRBD1 (5 bases). This CDR3 is 14 amino acids long. Trimming took 5 bases from V and 5 from J, leaving 15 bases between them. Germline CDR1 and CDR2: MNHEY and SVGAGI. The CDR3 here is CASSKITGTYGYTF. The CDR3, as DNA: TGTGCCAGCAGTAAGATCACAGGAACGTATGGCTACACCTTC.

The rearrangement links TRBV2 to TRBJ1-3, with D uncertain. This CDR3 is 16 amino acids long. V lost 5 bases and J 0 bases, leaving 14 bases between the germline ends. Germline CDR1 and CDR2: SNHLY and FYNNEI. CDR3 sequence (DNA): TGTGCCAGCAGTATGAGGCGATCTAGCTCTGGAAACACCATATATTTT. Residues: CASSMRRSSSGNTIYF.

A note on this clone: In the same sample, other DNA sequences code for this CDR3. The V gene is TRBV28, the J gene TRBJ1-2, with D unclear. The length of the CDR3 is 12 residues. V was clipped by 3 bases and J by 4 bases, with 6 bases between them. Germline CDR1 MDHEN, CDR2 SYDVKM. The CDR3 DNA follows: TGTGCCAGCAGTTTGGCCTCCTATGGCTACACCTTC. This encodes CASSLASYGYTF.

The chain carries TRBV29-1 and TRBJ1-2; unclear D gene. V dropped 4 bases and J dropped 13 bases, with 13 bases sitting between them. Germline CDR1 and CDR2: SQVTM and ANQGSEA. The CDR3 contains 10 residues. CDR3 in DNA: TGCAGCGTTGGGACTGTAGACTGCACCTTC. This codes for CSVGTVDCTF.

The chain joins TRBV2 to TRBJ2-2; D gene uncertain. CDR3 size: 15 residues. CDR1 is SNHLY and CDR2 is FYNNEI in the germline V gene. Trimming removed 3 bases at V and 1 base at J, with 9 bases between. This chain's CDR3 is CASSEMAMNTGELFF. The CDR3 nucleotides are TGTGCCAGCAGTGAGATGGCAATGAACACCGGGGAGCTGTTTTTT.

V usage is TRBV4-1 and J usage is TRBJ2-1; 9 bases map to TRBD2. The V gene end was trimmed by 1 base and the J gene end by 7 bases; junction bases not matched to a gene: 5. This CDR3 has 15 residues. Germline V gene lookup returns CDR1 MGHRA and CDR2 YSYEKL. CDR3 DNA sequence: TGCGCCAGCAGCCAAGGATCTAGCGGGGAGAATGAGCAGTTCTTC. Protein product: CASSQGSSGENEQFF.

This chain joins TRBV6-5 and TRBJ2-7; TRBD2 aligns across 10 bases. V lost 10 bases and J lost 0; bases outside the gene matches: 6. The CDR3 spans 14 residues. Per germline, CDR1 MNHEY and CDR2 SVGAGI. The CDR3 DNA sequence: TGTGCCACCCGCCCTAGCGGGAGCTCCTACGAGCAGTACTTC. Translated, it gives CATRPSGSSYEQYF.

The V call is TRBV18, the J call TRBJ1-2; possible D gene TRBD1, 6 bases. The CDR3 is 14 residues long. Germline assignment: CDR1 KGHSH and CDR2 LQKENI. V lost 3 bases to trimming and J lost 7 bases, with 15 bases between them. CDR3 nucleotides: TGTGCCAGCTCACCTTCCGGACAGTTCAGTGGCTACACCTTC. Translated: CASSPSGQFSGYTF.

The chain has TRBV10-1 and TRBJ1-1; 7 nucleotides agree with TRBD1. V was pared by 4 bases and J by 8 bases, with 1 base of the junction left unmatched. This CDR3 has 11 residues. In germline, CDR1 is WNHNN, CDR2 SYGVQD (reference sequence). CDR3 coding DNA: TGCGCCAGCAGTGGGGACAGAGAAGCTTTCTTT. Translation gives CASSGDREAFF.